This T cell receptor beta chain is drawn from a study of blood T cell repertoires in COVID-19. Looking at the study overall: PBMCs, B-cell-depleted T cells, or T cells were the source of the cDNA or gDNA that made up the material.

CDR3 size: 14 residues. CDR1 is SGDLS, CDR2 YYNGEE, per germline. V was shortened by 3 bases and J by 4 bases, with 10 bases between the two germline ends. In the study's own analysis: How many nucleated cells were present was estimated from reference gene primer amplification. Assay used: immunoSEQ multiplex PCR; TCRdb lists only in-frame clones, some missing. The V and J calls and clone size are taken from that table; D and trimming were inferred from the DNA. The sample includes over 200,000 clones, approximately 83% seen only once; the top ten take over 0.95%. The specimen sequenced was peripheral blood. This sequence originates from a woman aged 25 to 39 with COVID-19, enrolled during active disease. The gene calls are TRBV9 and TRBJ1-4; weak D call: TRBD1 (5 bases). In DNA, the CDR3 is TGTGCCAGCAGCGAGACAGTGGATAATGAAAAACTGTTTTTT. Its protein is CASSETVDNEKLFF. Full variable domain (missing parts from reference TRBV9 and TRBJ1-4): DSGVTQTPKHLITATGQRVTLRCSPRSGDLSVYWYQQSLDQGLQFLIQYYNGEERAKGNILERFSAQQFPDLHSELNLSSLELGDSALYFCASSETVDNEKLFFGSGTQLSVL.